This passage covers 18 T cell receptor beta chains from one sample sequenced in a study of blood T cells in healthy people across ages (dated by TCRdb to about 2015). The library relied on 5' RACE. The reads were generated on an Illumina HiSeq 2500. A second PCR of about 6 to 12 cycles was performed with a sample-barcoded 5' primer and a J-beta primer mix. Using fastp trimming at Q25 and MiXCR clonotype assembly, TCRdb reanalyzed the public sequencing data and kept in-frame beta chains. CDR3 protein sequences are deduplicated, and each keeps its most common genes and DNA. The sample table holds some 1.1 million distinct CDR3 sequences, of which around two fifths were seen once. The ten largest clones represent around 13% of the sample. Sequenced: blood. Receptors originate from a man aged 18 to 30 in good health.

This chain uses TRBV5-1 with TRBJ1-2; TRBD1 might be the D (5 bases). Germline V gives CDR1 SGHRS, CDR2 YFSETQ. Trimming pared 4 bases from V and 0 bases from J, leaving 13 bases between. This CDR3 has 15 amino acids. CDR3 coding DNA: TGCGCCAGCAGCCCTGGGGCCAGTCCTAACTATGGCTACACCTTC. This encodes CASSPGASPNYGYTF. Full variable domain (outside the CDR3, taken from reference TRBV5-1 and TRBJ1-2): KAGVTQTPRYLIKTRGQQVTLSCSPISGHRSVSWYQQTPGQGLQFLFEYFSETQRNKGNFPGRFSGRQFSNSRSEMNVSTLELGDSALYLCASSPGASPNYGYTFGSGTRLTVV.

This clonotype was detected a few times. V usage is TRBV24-1 and J usage is TRBJ1-1; possibly TRBD1 for D (5 bases). The CDR3 runs 15 residues. The germline CDR1 and CDR2 sequences are KGHDR and SFDVKD. V lost 0 bases, J lost 5 bases, and 12 bases lay in between. CDR3 sequence (DNA): TGTGCCACCAGTGATTTGTTAGGGGCTCAGACTGAAGCTTTCTTT. Amino acids: CATSDLLGAQTEAFF.

Concerning this clonotype itself: The germline gene is not matched at one end of the junction; a read error may be the cause. The rearrangement joins TRBV4-2 to TRBJ1-1; D uncertain. This CDR3 spans 14 amino acids. The germline gives CDR1 LGHNA, CDR2 YNFKEQ. Here the CDR3 DNA reads TGTGCCAGCAGCCAGGGCCTACTCGACACTGAAGTTTTCTTT. This translates into CASSQGLLDTEVFF.

This chain links TRBV12-5 with TRBJ1-5, with D possibly matching TRBD1 (5 bases). The V end lost 4 bases, the J end lost 0 bases, and 13 bases lay between the germline ends. CDR1 is LGHNT and CDR2 is FRNRAP in the germline V gene. The CDR3 consists of 16 residues. The CDR3 region has the DNA TGTGCTAGTGGTTCGGGGCGGGGAGATAGCAATCAGCCCCAGCATTTT. It yields the protein CASGSGRGDSNQPQHF. The full variable domain, its missing parts supplied by reference TRBV12-5 and TRBJ1-5, is DARVTQTPRHKVTEMGQEVTMRCQPILGHNTVFWYRQTMMQGLELLAYFRNRAPLDDSGMPKDRFSAEMPDATLATLKIQPSEPRDSAVYFCASGSGRGDSNQPQHFGDGTRLSIL.

The chain has TRBV28 and TRBJ2-2; no definite D call. From germline, CDR1 is MDHEN and CDR2 SYDVKM. Trimming took 3 bases from V and 2 from J, leaving 7 bases between them. This CDR3 spans 14 amino acids. CDR3 region: CASSFNYNTGELFF. The CDR3 DNA reads as TGTGCCAGCAGTTTCAACTACAACACCGGGGAGCTGTTTTTT.

There are a few counts of this clonotype. V usage is TRBV5-1 and J usage is TRBJ2-1, with 7 bases aligning to TRBD1. The trim removed 7 bases at V and 5 bases at J, leaving 9 bases unmatched. CDR3 length: 14 amino acids. CDR1 is SGHRS, CDR2 YFSETQ, per germline. Here the CDR3 DNA reads TGCGCCAGCGGATACGGGACAGTAGACAATGAGCAGTTCTTC. Its protein product is CASGYGTVDNEQFF.

The V gene is TRBV6-5, the J gene TRBJ2-3; D ambiguous. CDR1 MNHEY and CDR2 SVGAGI come from the germline V gene. V was cut by 8 bases and J by 0 bases, with 6 bases left in between. This CDR3 is 12 amino acids long. The CDR3 region is CASARSTDTQYF. CDR3 DNA: TGTGCCAGCGCGAGGAGCACAGATACGCAGTATTTT.

This clonotype was recorded a few times. The chain links TRBV9 to TRBJ2-5; D gene ambiguous. V lost 0 bases, J lost 0 bases, and 9 bases lay in between. CDR1 is SGDLS and CDR2 is YYNGEE in the germline V gene. The CDR3 has 15 amino acids. The CDR3 sequence is CASSVDRLDQETQYF. As DNA, the CDR3 is TGTGCCAGCAGCGTAGATCGGCTCGACCAAGAGACCCAGTACTTC. Using reference TRBV9 and TRBJ2-5 for the parts outside the CDR3, the full variable domain is DSGVTQTPKHLITATGQRVTLRCSPRSGDLSVYWYQQSLDQGLQFLIQYYNGEERAKGNILERFSAQQFPDLHSELNLSSLELGDSALYFCASSVDRLDQETQYFGPGTRLLVL.

This sequence joins TRBV5-1 and TRBJ1-1; 10 positions match TRBD1. Germline-derived CDR1 and CDR2 are SGHRS and YFSETQ. Unmatched junction bases numbered 7, after V lost 4 bases and J lost 7 bases. CDR3 size: 14 residues. The CDR3 DNA follows: TGCGCCAGCAGCGTCCCGGGACAGGGGATTGAAGCTTTCTTT. Protein product: CASSVPGQGIEAFF. The whole variable domain, filled in from reference TRBV5-1 and TRBJ1-1, reads KAGVTQTPRYLIKTRGQQVTLSCSPISGHRSVSWYQQTPGQGLQFLFEYFSETQRNKGNFPGRFSGRQFSNSRSEMNVSTLELGDSALYLCASSVPGQGIEAFFGQGTRLTVV.

The V and J genes are TRBV20-1 and TRBJ1-1; D uncertain. The CDR3 consists of 11 residues. The germline V and J ends were trimmed by 1 base and 7 bases, with 7 bases remaining between them. Germline lookup yields CDR1 DFQATT and CDR2 SNEGSKA (reference sequence). CDR3 coding DNA: TGCAGTGCTAGAGGGGTAGGTGAAGCTTTCTTT. Protein: CSARGVGEAFF.

This clonotype was seen more than once but under ten times. CDR3 bases: TGTGCCACCGCCAGCAGTTTCGGTGTTAATGAGCAGTTCTTC. Residues: CATASSFGVNEQFF. The chain combines TRBV12-3 or TRBV12-4 with TRBJ2-1; D gene ambiguous. Trimming took off 10 bases at V and 7 bases at J, with 20 bases between the two ends. This CDR3 comprises 14 residues.

CDR3 in amino acids: CASSANSPSGGADTQYF. For the CDR3, the DNA is TGTGCCAGCAGTGCCAATTCCCCTAGCGGGGGGGCAGATACGCAGTATTTT. V usage is TRBV27 and J usage is TRBJ2-3; TRBD2 matches 12 bases. V shed 5 bases and J 4 bases; nucleotides not matched to a gene: 10. The CDR3 loop spans 17 amino acids. Germline V CDR1 and CDR2: MNHEY, SMNVEV (reference sequence).

This clonotype came up a few times. V gene TRBV12-3 or TRBV12-4 combines with J gene TRBJ1-2; 10 nucleotides align to TRBD1. V shed 7 bases, J shed 4 bases, and the junction held 9 bases outside the gene matches. CDR3 size: 15 residues. This chain's CDR3 is CASTPYGTGAYGYTF. In DNA form, the CDR3 reads TGTGCCAGCACCCCTTATGGGACAGGGGCCTATGGCTACACCTTC.

J is TRBJ1-6 and V is TRBV7-2; D gene uncertain. Between the trimmed V and J ends, which lost 4 bases and 7 bases, there was a span of 14 bases. Germline assignment: CDR1 SGHTA and CDR2 FQGNSA. The CDR3 contains 15 residues. DNA of the CDR3: TGTGCCAGCAGCTACGAAACCCTCCCGAATTCACCCCTCCACTTT. The encoded protein is CASSYETLPNSPLHF.

The chain combines TRBV9 with TRBJ1-2; D gene ambiguous. The CDR3 covers 14 residues. Germline CDR1 SGDLS, CDR2 YYNGEE. Trimming left V 5 bases short and J 2 bases short, with 13 bases between. Here the CDR3 DNA reads TGTGCCAGCAGTGATTCGGTGGAGAACTATGGCTACACCTTC. Translating it yields CASSDSVENYGYTF. Variable domain in full (rest from reference TRBV9 and TRBJ1-2): DSGVTQTPKHLITATGQRVTLRCSPRSGDLSVYWYQQSLDQGLQFLIQYYNGEERAKGNILERFSAQQFPDLHSELNLSSLELGDSALYFCASSDSVENYGYTFGSGTRLTVV.

This clonotype was seen a handful of times. The rearrangement links TRBV20-1 to TRBJ2-5; D might be TRBD1 or TRBD2, each matching 6 bases. The CDR3 contains 15 residues. The germline V gene has CDR1 DFQATT and CDR2 SNEGSKA (reference sequence). V was shortened by 3 bases and J by 3 bases, with 17 bases between the two germline ends. The CDR3 region is CSASDRGTNEETQYF. The CDR3 DNA follows: TGCAGTGCTAGTGATCGGGGGACAAACGAAGAGACCCAGTACTTC.

This clonotype was counted only a few times. V and J are TRBV4-2 and TRBJ2-1; 11 bases agree with TRBD2. The CDR3 totals 16 residues. Germline V lookup: CDR1 LGHNA, CDR2 YNFKEQ. Trimming cost V 4 bases and J 8 bases; bases outside gene matches: 10. The CDR3 loop is CASSPLSGGAFYEQFF. CDR3 sequence (DNA): TGTGCCAGCAGCCCCCTTAGCGGGGGGGCGTTCTATGAGCAGTTCTTC.

The chain couples TRBV6-5 to TRBJ2-3, with TRBD1 identical over 8 bases. Germline assignment: CDR1 MNHEY and CDR2 SVGAGI. The CDR3 loop spans 16 amino acids. V dropped 8 bases and J dropped 2; count of bases not matched to a gene: 12. This chain's CDR3 is CASAPPRTGITDTQYF. The CDR3 DNA follows: TGTGCCAGCGCCCCGCCTAGGACAGGGATCACAGATACGCAGTATTTT.